This T cell receptor (beta chain) originates from a study of human T cells and chemical hapten exposure (dated by TCRdb to 2020 to 2023). Broadly, across the study: For sensitization, 2% DPC in acetone was applied to a roughly 2 cm by roughly 2 cm area of upper inner arm skin. Weekly therapeutic DPC doses were additionally applied to the scalp of patients throughout the approximately 23-week study period. Patch testing on the upper back used Finn chambers containing 0.01% DPC, with scoring done after 6 days according to International Contact Dermatitis Research Group standards. The patient cohort, mostly female, included alopecia areata with under or over 50% scalp involvement, alopecia totalis and alopecia universalis. Libraries were pooled for sequencing, and per-sample TCR yields varied mainly because of small differences in library volumes within the pool. Peripheral blood TCR repertoire changes were tracked in vivo in alopecia patients during primary and secondary sensitization to the hapten diphenylcyclopropenone (DPC). Blood samples were taken from patients before sensitization (week 0) and then at 2, 6 and about 24 weeks after DPC sensitization. Twenty-nine alopecia patients provided blood for TCR sequencing at one to four time points (pre-sensitization, 2, 6 and 24 weeks). Overall study results and their limits: Expanded TCRs formed significantly more large CDR3 similarity clusters than pre-sensitization or healthy control sets, consistent with antigen-driven responses. Repeated subsampling changed both the strength of the expansion versus patch-test correlation and the threshold at which the correlation became significant. Because all patients had alopecia, a presumed autoimmune disease, the immune response of the patients might differ from that of healthy individuals. DPC sensitization did not change the number of TCRs with a frequency above 1 in 1000, and there was no evidence of changes in global repertoire structure. Patch test score was positively correlated with the number of PT1 expanded TCRs, with significance at thresholds 8, 16 and 32 but not at 4.

The junction shows trimming of 5 bases on V and 0 bases on J, plus 7 bases between the germline ends. CDR1 KGHSH and CDR2 LQKENI are derived from the germline V gene. The CDR3 has 14 amino acids, counting the end cysteine and phenylalanine. Only the CDR3 DNA stays, 42 bases, in frame from base 1. Library preparation was by RACE. Sequencing relied on a NextSeq 500. During library preparation, unique molecular identifiers were attached to individual cDNA molecules so that TCRs could be counted in a quantitative, reproducible way. Both TCR alpha and TCR beta chains were sequenced from each blood RNA sample. As for the original processing: Samples had a median of around 92,000 TCRs, with a range from about 23,224 to 700,000. V, J and CDR3 annotation of the TCR reads was carried out using the Decombinator software suite. For the PS versus PT1 abundance plots, all samples were subsampled to the same number of TCRs (28,000). Expanded TCRs were defined as absent before sensitization and observed at least eight times at the 2-week time point. Starting from the raw public reads, TCRdb applied fastp trimming at Q25, assembled clones with MiXCR and retained in-frame beta chains. All rows with the same CDR3 protein become a single entry with the most common DNA and genes. TCRdb, rather than the study authors, made the V and J calls. For this sample the table gives approximately 100,000 distinct CDR3 sequences, of which 9.2% were detected only once. Together, the top ten hold 2.5% to 3.5% of the sample.

This clonotype was counted only a few times. What antigen it recognizes has not been identified. Within one base of it there is no much larger clone, and no base qualities were kept. Taken with the paper, the label for time point translates to: patch test 2, 6 weeks after DPC sensitization. Taken with the paper, the label for treatment or condition translates to: therapeutic diphenylcyclopropenone sensitization with weekly scalp DPC. At every patch-test visit, the blood draw took place before the patch test was put on. To be eligible, patients had to be aged 18 to 70, diagnosed with alopecia and judged suitable for DPC therapy, while pregnant patients were excluded. Unfractionated whole blood was collected in Tempus Blood RNA tubes, and total RNA was extracted from that blood.

In this chain, TRBV18 is recombined with TRBJ2-2; the D gene cannot be resolved reliably. Sequencing was performed on whole blood, taken in connection with sensitization to the hapten diphenylcyclopropenone (DPC). The sequence was obtained from a woman aged 40 to 50 with alopecia areata. Some clones in this sample may be carry-over from other donors' samples. The CDR3 in this case is CASSEQSNTGELFF. The nucleotide sequence is TGTGCCAGCTCAGAGCAGTCGAACACCGGGGAGCTGTTTTTT. The variable domain in full, with residues beyond the CDR3 obtained from the reference TRBV18 and TRBJ2-2 genes, is NAGVMQNPRHLVRRRGQEARLRCSPMKGHSHVYWYRQLPEEGLKFMVYLQKENIIDESGMPKERFSAEFPKEGPSILRIQQVVRGDSAAYFCASSEQSNTGELFFGEGSRLTVL.